The 5 T cell receptor beta chains reported below all come from one sample, sequenced in a study of T cell repertoires in cytomegalovirus infection. Using its own MiXCR run on the reads, TCRdb lists one record per CDR3 protein. The sample has about 530,000 distinct CDR3 sequences, about a quarter seen once. The sample comprised PBMCs. The origin of the receptors is a human donor in good health (CMV status not recorded). Some clones in this sample may be carry-over from other donors' samples.

The genes are TRBV6-2 or TRBV6-3 and TRBJ2-2; D is possibly TRBD2 (5 bases). Germline values: CDR1 MNHEY, CDR2 SVGEGT. The length of the CDR3 is 19 residues. Trimming stripped 2 bases from V and 4 bases from J, with 23 bases between. CDR3: CASSYSKRSAGTFTGELFF. CDR3 sequence (DNA): TGTGCCAGCAGTTACAGTAAGCGGTCCGCGGGTACATTCACCGGGGAGCTGTTTTTT.

Only a few counts were recorded for this clonotype. The genes are TRBV10-3 and TRBJ1-1, with a tentative D call TRBD1 (5 bases). The CDR3 is 14 amino acids. The V gene's germline CDR1 is ENHRY and CDR2 SYGVKD. V lost 3 bases to trimming and J lost 3 bases, with 11 bases between them. The CDR3 DNA reads as TGTGCCATCAGTGAAGGATTAGGGGACACTGAAGCTTTCTTT. Protein: CAISEGLGDTEAFF.

This clonotype was recorded a few times. V usage is TRBV6-2 or TRBV6-3 and J usage is TRBJ2-1; 8 bases are shared with TRBD2. Germline CDR1 MNHEY, CDR2 SVGEGT. This CDR3 spans 17 amino acids. The J segment lost 6 bases and the V segment lost 2 bases, leaving 12 bases of the junction unmatched. For the CDR3, the DNA is TGTGCCAGCAGTTACGATATGGTAGCGGGATCGCTCAATGAGCAGTTCTTC. The encoded protein is CASSYDMVAGSLNEQFF.

The table lists this clonotype with many counts. The chain combines TRBV7-6 with TRBJ2-7, with D maybe TRBD2 (6 bases). V gave up 6 bases and J gave up 2 bases, with 17 bases separating them. This CDR3 is 15 amino acids long. Per the germline V gene, CDR1 is SGHVS and CDR2 is FNYEAQ. CDR3 amino acids: CASSPVLGTAYEQYF. The CDR3 coding sequence is TGTGCCAGCAGTCCCGTTCTTGGGACTGCCTACGAGCAGTACTTC.

The chain employs TRBV7-2 and TRBJ2-1; 13 bases are shared with TRBD2. Trimming cost V 5 bases and J 8 bases; bases outside gene matches: 6. Germline lookup yields CDR1 SGHTA and CDR2 FQGNSA. This CDR3 is built from 15 residues. The CDR3 spells CASSLTSGRVDEQFF. The CDR3 DNA reads TGTGCCAGCAGCCTCACTAGCGGGAGGGTTGATGAGCAGTTCTTC.